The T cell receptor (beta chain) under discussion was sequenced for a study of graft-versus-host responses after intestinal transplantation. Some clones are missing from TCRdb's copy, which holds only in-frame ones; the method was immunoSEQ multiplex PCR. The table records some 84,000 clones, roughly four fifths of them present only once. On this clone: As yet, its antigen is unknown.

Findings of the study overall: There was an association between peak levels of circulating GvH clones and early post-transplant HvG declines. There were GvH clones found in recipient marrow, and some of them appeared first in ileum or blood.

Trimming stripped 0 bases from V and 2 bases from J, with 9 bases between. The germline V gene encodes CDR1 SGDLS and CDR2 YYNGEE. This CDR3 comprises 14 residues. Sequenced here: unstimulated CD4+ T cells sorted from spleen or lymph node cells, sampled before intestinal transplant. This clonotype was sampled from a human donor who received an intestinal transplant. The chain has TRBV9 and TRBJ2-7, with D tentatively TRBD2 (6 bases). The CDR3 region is CASSVEGGAYEQYF. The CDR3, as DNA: TGTGCCAGCAGCGTAGAGGGCGGGGCCTACGAGCAGTACTTC.